This T cell receptor beta chain is from a study of early T cells in non-severe SARS-CoV-2 infection. Overall study: The input, bulk RNA from unsorted whole blood, was sequenced, and chains were unpaired.

TCRdb redid the calling of the 5' RACE reads with MiXCR, one entry per CDR3 protein. Of just over 95,000 distinct CDR3 sequences listed, about 10% are singletons. Material: whole blood, obtained at baseline. The receptor was isolated from an adult who was a healthcare worker with PCR-confirmed SARS-CoV-2 infection or an uninfected control (not recorded which).

CDR3 coding DNA: TGTGCCAGCAGTGGTTACCGAGGGCTGGATGAGCAGTTCTTC. It encodes CASSGYRGLDEQFF. The V gene is TRBV25-1, the J gene TRBJ2-1; possibly TRBD2 for D (5 bases). Trimming removed 4 bases at V and 8 bases at J, with 15 bases between. Per germline, CDR1 MGHDK and CDR2 SYGVNS. The length of the CDR3 is 14 residues.